A single sample is the source of the 8 T cell receptor beta chains below, sequenced in a study of response to subunit inactivated influenza vaccine. TCRdb processed the RT-PCR reads anew with MiXCR; each CDR3 protein has one entry. Of fewer than 600,000 distinct CDR3 sequences listed, under 8.5% were seen once; the top ten hold approximately 14%. Sequenced here: PBMCs from blood, sampled approximately 25 months after vaccination. These receptors were collected from a man aged 50 to 75 who received an inactivated influenza vaccine.

This clonotype was observed many times. The V and J genes are TRBV11-2 and TRBJ1-2; perhaps TRBD1 as D (6 bases). CDR3 size: 18 residues. Germline V lookup: CDR1 SGHAT, CDR2 FQNNGV. The V gene lost 4 bases and the J gene lost 5 bases, with 26 bases spanning the gap. The DNA of the CDR3 is TGTGCCAGCAGCTCCCTAAGGGCCCACAGGGACACGCGGTATGGCTACACCTTC. Protein: CASSSLRAHRDTRYGYTF.

The chain joins TRBV7-2 to TRBJ2-3; D perhaps matches TRBD1 (5 bases). The length of the CDR3 is 15 residues. Trimming removed 6 bases from V and 2 bases from J, with 15 bases in between. Looked up from germline, CDR1 is SGHTA and CDR2 is FQGNSA. CDR3 sequence: CASRSRGSFTDTQYF. The CDR3 coding sequence is TGTGCCAGCAGATCTAGGGGTTCCTTCACAGATACGCAGTATTTT.

This clonotype appeared many times. This sequence joins TRBV12-3 or TRBV12-4 and TRBJ1-5; D is unresolved. The CDR3 has 13 amino acids. Trimming left V 3 bases short and J 11 bases short, with 14 bases between. The CDR3 region is CASSFQGSLAQHF. The CDR3 DNA reads TGTGCCAGCAGTTTTCAAGGTTCTTTGGCCCAGCATTTT.

This clonotype has a handful of counts. The CDR3 coding sequence is TGTGCCAGCAGCCCCGGGACTAGCTTCGATACGCAGTATTTT. Translation gives CASSPGTSFDTQYF. The rearrangement links TRBV9 to TRBJ2-3; 9 bases are a match to TRBD2. This CDR3 has 14 amino acids. With V trimmed by 4 bases and J by 6 bases, 6 bases remained unmatched. Germline assignment: CDR1 SGDLS and CDR2 YYNGEE.

This clonotype has more than one count but fewer than ten. One junction end disagrees with the germline gene, perhaps due to a read error. V and J are TRBV20-1 and TRBJ2-1; 9 bases line up with TRBD2. CDR3 length: 14 residues. Germline CDR1 is DFQATT and CDR2 is SNEGSKA (reference sequence). CDR3 nucleotide sequence: TGCAGTGCCTCGAGCGGGAGGTCCTTCAATGAGCAGTTCTTC. Translated, it gives CSASSGRSFNEQFF.

The chain links TRBV30 to TRBJ2-7; 10 nucleotides align to TRBD1. The germline CDR1 and CDR2 sequences are GTSNPN and SVGIG (reference sequence). The junction had 4 bases not matched to a gene; V was cut back by 7 bases and J by 4 bases. CDR3 length: 12 residues. CDR3 residues: CALDRGVYEQYF. DNA for the CDR3: TGTGCCTTGGACAGGGGGGTTTACGAGCAGTACTTC.

This clonotype was seen only a few times. This chain uses TRBV7-6 with TRBJ2-3; D possibly corresponds to TRBD1 (5 bases). The CDR3 has 15 amino acids. V lost 5 bases to trimming and J lost 5 bases, with 17 bases between them. Looked up from germline, CDR1 is SGHVS and CDR2 is FNYEAQ. The CDR3 DNA is TGTGCCAGCAGCCGGAACAGCCAGGGTGGAGATACGCAGTATTTT. Translated, it gives CASSRNSQGGDTQYF.

The chain is built from TRBV20-1 and TRBJ2-1, with 7 nucleotides matching TRBD2. The CDR3 loop spans 14 amino acids. Germline CDR1 is DFQATT and CDR2 is SNEGSKA (reference sequence). J gave up 3 bases and V 3 bases, and 5 bases lay outside the gene matches. Here the CDR3 DNA reads TGCAGTGCTAGCCGGGCTAGCGGCTACAATGAGCAGTTCTTC. The encoded protein is CSASRASGYNEQFF.